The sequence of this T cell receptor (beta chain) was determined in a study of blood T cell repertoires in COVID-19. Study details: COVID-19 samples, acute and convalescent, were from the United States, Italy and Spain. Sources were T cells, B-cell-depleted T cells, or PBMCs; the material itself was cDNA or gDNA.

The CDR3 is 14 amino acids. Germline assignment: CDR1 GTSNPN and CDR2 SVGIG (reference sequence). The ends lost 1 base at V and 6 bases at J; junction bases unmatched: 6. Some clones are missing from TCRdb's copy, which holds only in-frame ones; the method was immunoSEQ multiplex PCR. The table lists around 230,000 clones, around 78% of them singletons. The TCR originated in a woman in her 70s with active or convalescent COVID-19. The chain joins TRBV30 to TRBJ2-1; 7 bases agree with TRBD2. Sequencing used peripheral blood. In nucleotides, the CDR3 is TGTGCCTGGAGTGAAACGGGAGGAGGCAATGAGCAGTTCTTC. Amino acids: CAWSETGGGNEQFF.